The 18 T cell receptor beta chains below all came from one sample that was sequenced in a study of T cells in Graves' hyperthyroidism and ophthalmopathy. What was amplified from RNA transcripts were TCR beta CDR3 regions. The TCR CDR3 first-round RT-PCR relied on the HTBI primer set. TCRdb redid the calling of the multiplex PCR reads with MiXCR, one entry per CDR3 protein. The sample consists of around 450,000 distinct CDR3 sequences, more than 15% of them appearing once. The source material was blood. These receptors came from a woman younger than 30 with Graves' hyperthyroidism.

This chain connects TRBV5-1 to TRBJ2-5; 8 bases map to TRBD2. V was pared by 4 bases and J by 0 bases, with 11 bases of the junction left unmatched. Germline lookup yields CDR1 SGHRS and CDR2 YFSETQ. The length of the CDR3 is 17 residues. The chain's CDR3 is CASSPVREALNQETQYF. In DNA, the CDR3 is TGCGCCAGCAGCCCCGTGCGGGAGGCTCTGAACCAAGAGACCCAGTACTTC.

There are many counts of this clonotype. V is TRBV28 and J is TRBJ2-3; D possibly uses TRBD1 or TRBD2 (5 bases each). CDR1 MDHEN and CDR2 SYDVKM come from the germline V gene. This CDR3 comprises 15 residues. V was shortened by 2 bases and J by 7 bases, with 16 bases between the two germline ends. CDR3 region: CASSLEGRAGNTQYF. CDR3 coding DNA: TGTGCCAGCAGTTTAGAGGGCAGGGCCGGAAATACGCAGTATTTT. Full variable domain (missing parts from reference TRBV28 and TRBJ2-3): DVKVTQSSRYLVKRTGEKVFLECVQDMDHENMFWYRQDPGLGLRLIYFSYDVKMKEKGDIPEGYSVSREKKERFSLILESASTNQTSMYLCASSLEGRAGNTQYFGPGTRLTVL.

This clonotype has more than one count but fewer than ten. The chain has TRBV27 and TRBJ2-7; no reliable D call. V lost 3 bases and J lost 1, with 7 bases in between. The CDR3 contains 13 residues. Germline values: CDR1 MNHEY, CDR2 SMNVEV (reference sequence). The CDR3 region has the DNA TGTGCCAGCAGTTTTATAGGATCCTACGAGCAGTACTTC. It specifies CASSFIGSYEQYF.

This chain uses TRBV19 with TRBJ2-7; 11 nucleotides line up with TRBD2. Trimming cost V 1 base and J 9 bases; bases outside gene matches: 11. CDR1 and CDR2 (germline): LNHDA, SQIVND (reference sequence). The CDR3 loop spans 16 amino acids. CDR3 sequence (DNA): TGTGCCAGTAGTATAGGTGGTAGGCTAGCGGGAGGAGGGCAGTACTTC. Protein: CASSIGGRLAGGGQYF.

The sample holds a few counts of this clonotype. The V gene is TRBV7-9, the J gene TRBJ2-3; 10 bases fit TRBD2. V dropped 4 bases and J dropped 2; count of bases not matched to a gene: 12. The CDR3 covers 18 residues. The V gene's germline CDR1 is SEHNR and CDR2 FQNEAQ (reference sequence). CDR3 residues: CASSSPILGLADTDTQYF. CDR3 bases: TGTGCCAGCAGCTCGCCCATTTTAGGACTAGCGGACACAGATACGCAGTATTTT.

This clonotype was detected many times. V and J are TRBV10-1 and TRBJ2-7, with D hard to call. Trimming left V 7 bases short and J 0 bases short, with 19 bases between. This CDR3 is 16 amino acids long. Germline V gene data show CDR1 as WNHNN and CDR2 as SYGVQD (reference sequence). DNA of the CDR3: TGCGCCAGCAATCCCCCCAGTGTCTGGGTCTCCTACGAGCAGTACTTC. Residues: CASNPPSVWVSYEQYF.

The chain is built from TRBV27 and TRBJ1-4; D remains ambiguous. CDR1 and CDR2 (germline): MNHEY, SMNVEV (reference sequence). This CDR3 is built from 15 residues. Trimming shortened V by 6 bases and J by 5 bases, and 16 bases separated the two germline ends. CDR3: CASRLAAGVNEKLFF. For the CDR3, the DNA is TGTGCCAGCAGACTGGCCGCCGGTGTAAATGAAAAACTGTTTTTT. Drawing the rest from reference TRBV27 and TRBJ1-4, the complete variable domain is EAQVTQNPRYLITVTGKKLTVTCSQNMNHEYMSWYRQDPGLGLRQIYYSMNVEVTDKGDVPEGYKVSRKEKRNFPLILESPSPNQTSLYFCASRLAAGVNEKLFFGSGTQLSVL.

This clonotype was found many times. The CDR3 is CASRGVGGYQETQYF. The DNA of the CDR3 is TGTGCCAGCAGGGGTGTGGGGGGTTACCAAGAGACCCAGTACTTC. This rearrangement joins TRBV6-1 to TRBJ2-5; a weak D match, TRBD2 (6 bases). This CDR3 spans 15 amino acids. Looked up from germline, CDR1 is MNHNS and CDR2 is SASEGT. V was pared by 6 bases and J by 0 bases, with 14 bases between.

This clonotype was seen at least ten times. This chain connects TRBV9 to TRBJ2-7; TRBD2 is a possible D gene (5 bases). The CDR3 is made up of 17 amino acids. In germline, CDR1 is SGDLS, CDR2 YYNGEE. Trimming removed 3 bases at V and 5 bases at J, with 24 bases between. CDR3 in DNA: TGTGCCAGCAGCGACGGCCCCGAGGGTCCCCCCCTTAACGAGCAGTACTTC. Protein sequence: CASSDGPEGPPLNEQYF.

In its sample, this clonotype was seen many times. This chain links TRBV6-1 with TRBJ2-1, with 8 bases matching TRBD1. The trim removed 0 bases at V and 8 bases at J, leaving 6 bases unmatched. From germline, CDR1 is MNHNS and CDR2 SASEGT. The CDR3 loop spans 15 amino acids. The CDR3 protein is CASSEADREVDEQFF. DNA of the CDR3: TGTGCCAGCAGTGAAGCGGACAGGGAGGTCGATGAGCAGTTCTTC.

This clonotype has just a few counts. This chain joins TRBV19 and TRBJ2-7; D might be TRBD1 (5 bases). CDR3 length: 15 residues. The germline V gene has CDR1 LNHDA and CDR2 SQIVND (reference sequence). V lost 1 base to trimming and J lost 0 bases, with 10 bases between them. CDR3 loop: CASSIGAGHSYEQYF. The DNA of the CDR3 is TGTGCCAGTAGTATAGGGGCAGGGCACTCCTACGAGCAGTACTTC.

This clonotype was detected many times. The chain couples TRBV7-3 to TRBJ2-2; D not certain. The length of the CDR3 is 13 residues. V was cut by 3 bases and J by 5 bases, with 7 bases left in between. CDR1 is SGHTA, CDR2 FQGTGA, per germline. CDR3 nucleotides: TGTGCCAGCAGCTTCGGTATAACCGGGGAGCTGTTTTTT. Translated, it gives CASSFGITGELFF.

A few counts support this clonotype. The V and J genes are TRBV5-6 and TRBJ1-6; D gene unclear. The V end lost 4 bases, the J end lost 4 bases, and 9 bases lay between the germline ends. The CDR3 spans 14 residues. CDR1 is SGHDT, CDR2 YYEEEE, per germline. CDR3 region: CASSTKSYNSPLHF. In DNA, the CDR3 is TGTGCCAGCAGCACCAAGTCTTATAATTCACCCCTCCACTTT.

The CDR3 here is CASSSGLGGTGELFF. The CDR3 DNA sequence: TGTGCCAGCAGTTCTGGACTAGGGGGCACCGGGGAGCTGTTTTTT. The chain uses TRBV6-1 and TRBJ2-2; the D gene is possibly TRBD2 (7 bases). Germline V gene sequence: CDR1 MNHNS, CDR2 SASEGT. The V and J ends lost 5 bases and 4 bases respectively, with 14 bases between them. This CDR3 is built from 15 residues.

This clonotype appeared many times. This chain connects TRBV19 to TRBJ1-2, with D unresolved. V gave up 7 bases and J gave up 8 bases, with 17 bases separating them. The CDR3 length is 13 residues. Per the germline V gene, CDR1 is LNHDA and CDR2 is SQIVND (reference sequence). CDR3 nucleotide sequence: TGTGCCAGTAATCTATATTCGGGGAACGGCTACACCTTC. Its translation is CASNLYSGNGYTF.

The CDR3 DNA reads TGTGCCAGCAGCGTAGCGGGAGGGGTCGGTGAAAAACTGTTTTTT. Amino acid sequence: CASSVAGGVGEKLFF. This sequence joins TRBV9 and TRBJ1-4; D might be TRBD1 (5 bases). The V and J ends lost 0 bases and 7 bases respectively, with 13 bases between them. This CDR3 has 15 amino acids. Germline V gives CDR1 SGDLS, CDR2 YYNGEE.

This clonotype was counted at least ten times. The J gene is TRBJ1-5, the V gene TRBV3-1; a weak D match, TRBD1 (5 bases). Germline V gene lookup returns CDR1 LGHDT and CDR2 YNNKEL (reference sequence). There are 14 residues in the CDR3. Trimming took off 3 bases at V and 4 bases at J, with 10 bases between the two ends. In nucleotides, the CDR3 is TGTGCCAGCAGCCAGACAGCAGGAAATCAGCCCCAGCATTTT. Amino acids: CASSQTAGNQPQHF.

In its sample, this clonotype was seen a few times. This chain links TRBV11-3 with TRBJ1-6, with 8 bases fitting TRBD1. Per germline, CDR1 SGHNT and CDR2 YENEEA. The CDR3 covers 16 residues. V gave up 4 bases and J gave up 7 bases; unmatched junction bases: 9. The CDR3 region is CASSSPGQGGNSPLHF. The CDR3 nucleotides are TGTGCCAGCAGCTCTCCAGGACAGGGTGGAAATTCACCCCTCCACTTT.